This T cell receptor beta chain was identified in a study of neoadjuvant anti-PD-1 for oral cavity cancer. Study results and caveats: TCR analyses covered only a few patients per response group.

As for this clone: Its antigen is not known.

The protocol was immunoSEQ multiplex PCR, while the TCRdb copy is restricted to in-frame clones and leaves out a portion. The sample lists nearly 7,000 clones, roughly 69% occurring once. These oral cavity squamous cell carcinomas were HPV-negative and locally advanced. This specimen was PBMCs, taken before nivolumab (anti-PD-1) treatment. The TCR originated in a person aged 35-79 years with oral cavity squamous cell carcinoma.

CDR3 coding DNA: TGTGCCAGCAGTGTCAGGGAGGTTCAGCCCCAGCATTTT. Translation: CASSVREVQPQHF. The chain uses TRBV6-1 and TRBJ1-5, with D tentatively TRBD1 (5 bases). This CDR3 comprises 13 residues. CDR1 MNHNS and CDR2 SASEGT come from the germline V gene. V shed 4 bases and J shed 6 bases, with 10 bases lying between them.